Included here is one TCR beta chain sequence, with context. Authors' methods: Reference gene primer amplification gave nucleated cell count estimates. The method was immunoSEQ multiplex PCR; TCRdb's version includes in-frame clones alone and lacks a portion of them. That table furnishes V, J and clone size, whereas the DNA furnished D and trimming. The table lists a few hundred thousand clones, under 90% of them singletons. The data stem from a study of blood T cell repertoires in COVID-19. About the study: Researchers got acute and convalescent COVID-19 samples from the United States, Italy and Spain. PBMCs, B-cell-depleted T cells, or T cells were the source of the cDNA or gDNA that made up the material.

The specimen sequenced was peripheral blood. The TCR was taken from an older woman who had recovered from COVID-19.

The CDR3 bases are TGTGCCAGCAGCTTGGGTGGGACAGGGGGCTACGAGCAGTACTTC. Protein: CASSLGGTGGYEQYF. J is TRBJ2-7 and V is TRBV7-6, with 11 nucleotides matching TRBD1. CDR1 and CDR2 from the germline V gene are SGHVS and FNYEAQ. The CDR3 spans 15 residues. V lost 3 bases and J lost 3; bases outside the gene matches: 4.